The 3 T cell receptor beta chains given below trace back to one sample, sequenced in a study of T-cell reconstitution after alpha-beta-depleted transplantation in children. Unique molecular identifiers were used in preparing the TCRbeta library. Using its own MiXCR run on the PCR reads, TCRdb lists one record per CDR3 protein. The sample consists of about 610,000 distinct CDR3 sequences, about 10% of them appearing once. The starting material was PBMCs from the stem cell graft donor, obtained from the stem cell graft. These receptors came from a human donor who donated a stem cell graft to a child with acute myeloid leukemia.

In its sample, this clonotype was seen many times. The chain joins TRBV20-1 to TRBJ2-1, with D hard to call. Germline loops: CDR1 DFQATT, CDR2 SNEGSKA (reference sequence). This CDR3 is 14 amino acids long. CDR3 nucleotides: TGCAGCCCCATAGGGTCGGCGCCCTACAATGAGCAGTTCTTC. Protein sequence: CSPIGSAPYNEQFF.

This clonotype occurred many times. V is TRBV7-8 and J is TRBJ2-7; TRBD1 aligns across 10 bases. CDR1 is SGHVS, CDR2 FQNEAQ, per germline. The CDR3 is made up of 15 amino acids. V lost 3 bases to trimming and J lost 2 bases; unmatched junction nucleotides: 4. The CDR3 DNA follows: TGTGCCAGCAGCTTCCCCGGGACAGGGGCCTACGAGCAGTACTTC. Encoded protein: CASSFPGTGAYEQYF.

This clonotype was seen a handful of times. The chain joins TRBV12-3 or TRBV12-4 to TRBJ2-1; 14 bases are a match to TRBD2. This CDR3 is 17 amino acids long. J gave up 3 bases and V 3 bases, and 4 bases lay outside the gene matches. The CDR3 loop is CASSLAGLAGVYNEQFF. CDR3 sequence (DNA): TGTGCCAGCAGTTTGGCGGGACTAGCGGGAGTCTACAATGAGCAGTTCTTC.